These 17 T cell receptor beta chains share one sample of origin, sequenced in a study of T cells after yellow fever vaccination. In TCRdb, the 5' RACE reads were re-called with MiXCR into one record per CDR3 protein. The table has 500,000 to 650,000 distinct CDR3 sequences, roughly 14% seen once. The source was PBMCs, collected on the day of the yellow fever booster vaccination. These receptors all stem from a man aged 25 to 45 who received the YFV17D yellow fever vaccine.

The CDR3 protein is CASSSMKGLVSGQETQYF. As DNA, the CDR3 is TGCGCCAGCAGCTCAATGAAGGGACTAGTCTCAGGTCAAGAGACCCAGTACTTC. V and J are TRBV5-1 and TRBJ2-5, with 8 bases lining up with TRBD2. From germline, CDR1 is SGHRS and CDR2 YFSETQ. The CDR3 spans 18 residues. V dropped 3 bases and J dropped 2; count of bases not matched to a gene: 15.

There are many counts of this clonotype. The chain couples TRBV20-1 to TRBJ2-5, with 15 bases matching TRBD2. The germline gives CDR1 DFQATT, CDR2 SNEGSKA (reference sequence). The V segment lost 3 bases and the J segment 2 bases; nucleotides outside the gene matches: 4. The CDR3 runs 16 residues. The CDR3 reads CSARSGTSGRQETQYF. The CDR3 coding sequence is TGCAGTGCTAGGTCCGGGACTAGCGGGAGGCAAGAGACCCAGTACTTC.

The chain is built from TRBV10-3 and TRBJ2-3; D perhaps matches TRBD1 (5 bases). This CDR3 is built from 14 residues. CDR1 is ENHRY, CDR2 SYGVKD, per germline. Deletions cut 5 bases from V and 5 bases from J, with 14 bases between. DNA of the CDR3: TGTGCCATCAGTTCCTTCGCAGGGAAAGATACGCAGTATTTT. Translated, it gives CAISSFAGKDTQYF.

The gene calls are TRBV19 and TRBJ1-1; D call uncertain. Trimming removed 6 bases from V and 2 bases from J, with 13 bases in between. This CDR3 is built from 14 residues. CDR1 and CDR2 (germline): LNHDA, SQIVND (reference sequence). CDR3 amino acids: CASRNGVSNTEAFF. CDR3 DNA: TGTGCCAGTAGAAATGGAGTATCTAACACTGAAGCTTTCTTT.

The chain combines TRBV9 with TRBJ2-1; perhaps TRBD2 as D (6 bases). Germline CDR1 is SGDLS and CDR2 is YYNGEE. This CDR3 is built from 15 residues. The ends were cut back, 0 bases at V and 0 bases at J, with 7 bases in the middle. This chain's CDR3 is CASSVAGDSYNEQFF. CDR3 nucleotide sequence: TGTGCCAGCAGCGTAGCGGGAGACTCCTACAATGAGCAGTTCTTC.

CDR3 in DNA: TGCAGTGCAACAGGGGGTCGCTCCTACGAGCAGTACTTC. Protein: CSATGGRSYEQYF. The chain links TRBV20-1 to TRBJ2-7; the match to TRBD1 covers 8 bases. There are 13 residues in the CDR3. V dropped 6 bases and J dropped 0; count of bases not matched to a gene: 4. Germline CDR1 and CDR2: DFQATT and SNEGSKA (reference sequence).

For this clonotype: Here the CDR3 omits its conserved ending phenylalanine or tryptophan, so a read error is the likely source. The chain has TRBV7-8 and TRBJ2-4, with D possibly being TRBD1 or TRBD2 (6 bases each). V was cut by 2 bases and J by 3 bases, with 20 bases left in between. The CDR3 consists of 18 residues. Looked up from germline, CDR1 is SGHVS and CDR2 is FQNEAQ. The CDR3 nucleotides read TGTGCCAGCAGCTTACTGGGCGGAGGCGGGACATTCAAAAACATTCAGTACCTC. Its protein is CASSLLGGGGTFKNIQYL.

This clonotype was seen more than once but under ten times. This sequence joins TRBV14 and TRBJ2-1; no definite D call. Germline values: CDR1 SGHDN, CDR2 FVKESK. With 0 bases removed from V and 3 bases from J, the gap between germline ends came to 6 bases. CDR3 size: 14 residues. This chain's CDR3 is CASSQDSSYNEQFF. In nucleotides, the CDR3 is TGTGCCAGCAGCCAAGACTCCAGCTACAATGAGCAGTTCTTC.

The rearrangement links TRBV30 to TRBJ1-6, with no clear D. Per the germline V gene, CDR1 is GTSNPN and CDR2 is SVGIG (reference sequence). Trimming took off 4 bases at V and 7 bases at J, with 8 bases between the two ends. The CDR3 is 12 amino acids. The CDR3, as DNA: TGTGCCTGGAACGACGGAAATTCACCCCTCCACTTT. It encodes CAWNDGNSPLHF. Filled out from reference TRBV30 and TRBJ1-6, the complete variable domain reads SQTIHQWPATLVQPVGSPLSLECTVEGTSNPNLYWYRQAAGRGLQLLFYSVGIGQISSEVPQNLSASRPQDRQFILSSKKLLLSDSGFYLCAWNDGNSPLHFGNGTRLTVT.

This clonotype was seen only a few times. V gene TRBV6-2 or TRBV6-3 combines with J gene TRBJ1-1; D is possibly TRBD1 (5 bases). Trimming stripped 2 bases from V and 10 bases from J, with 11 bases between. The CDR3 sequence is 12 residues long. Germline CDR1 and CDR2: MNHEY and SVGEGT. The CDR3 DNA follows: TGTGCCAGCAGTTACGGGCAGGGAGGAGCTTTCTTT. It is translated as CASSYGQGGAFF.

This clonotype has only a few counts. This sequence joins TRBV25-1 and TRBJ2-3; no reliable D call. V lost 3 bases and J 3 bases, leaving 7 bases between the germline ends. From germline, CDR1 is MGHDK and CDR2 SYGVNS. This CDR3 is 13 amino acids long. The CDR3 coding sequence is TGTGCCAGCAGTGATTGGACGACAGATACGCAGTATTTT. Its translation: CASSDWTTDTQYF. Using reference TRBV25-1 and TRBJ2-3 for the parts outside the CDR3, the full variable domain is EADIYQTPRYLVIGTGKKITLECSQTMGHDKMYWYQQDPGMELHLIHYSYGVNSTEKGDLSSESTVSRIRTEHFPLTLESARPSHTSQYLCASSDWTTDTQYFGPGTRLTVL.

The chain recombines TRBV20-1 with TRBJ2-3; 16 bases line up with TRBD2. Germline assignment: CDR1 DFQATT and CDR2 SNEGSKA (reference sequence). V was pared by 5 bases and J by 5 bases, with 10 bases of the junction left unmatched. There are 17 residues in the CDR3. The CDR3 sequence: CSAPPSGLAGGVDTQYF. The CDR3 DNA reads TGCAGTGCTCCGCCCTCGGGACTAGCGGGAGGGGTAGATACGCAGTATTTT.

The CDR3 here is CASSPSPTFSYEQYF. CDR3 coding DNA: TGTGCCAGCAGCCCGTCTCCGACGTTTTCCTACGAGCAGTACTTC. The chain is built from TRBV27 and TRBJ2-7; no clear D. The CDR3 sequence is 15 residues long. Germline V gene sequence: CDR1 MNHEY, CDR2 SMNVEV (reference sequence). V lost 6 bases, J lost 1 base, and 16 bases lay in between.

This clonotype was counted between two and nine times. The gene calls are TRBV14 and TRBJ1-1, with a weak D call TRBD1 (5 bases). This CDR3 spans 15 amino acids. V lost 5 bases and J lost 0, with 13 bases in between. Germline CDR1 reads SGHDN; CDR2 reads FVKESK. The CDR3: CASSAPGSLNTEAFF. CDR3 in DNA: TGTGCCAGCAGCGCACCAGGGAGTTTGAACACTGAAGCTTTCTTT. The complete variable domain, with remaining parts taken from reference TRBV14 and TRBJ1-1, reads EAGVTQFPSHSVIEKGQTVTLRCDPISGHDNLYWYRRVMGKEIKFLLHFVKESKQDESGMPNNRFLAERTGGTYSTLKVQPAELEDSGVYFCASSAPGSLNTEAFFGQGTRLTVV.

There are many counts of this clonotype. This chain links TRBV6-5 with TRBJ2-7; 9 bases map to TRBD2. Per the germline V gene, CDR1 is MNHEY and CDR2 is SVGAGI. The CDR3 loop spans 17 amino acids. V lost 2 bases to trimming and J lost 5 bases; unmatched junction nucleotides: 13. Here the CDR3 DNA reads TGTGCCAGCAGTTACCTAGCGGGATCCCCCGGGAGGCACGAGCAGTACTTC. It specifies CASSYLAGSPGRHEQYF.

CDR3 loop: CASSYSFSGRSPDTQYF. CDR3 sequence (DNA): TGTGCCAGCAGTTACTCGTTTAGCGGGAGGAGTCCAGATACGCAGTATTTT. The J gene is TRBJ2-3, the V gene TRBV6-5; 10 nucleotides align to TRBD2. Germline values: CDR1 MNHEY, CDR2 SVGAGI. This CDR3 is 17 amino acids long. J lost 4 bases, V lost 0 bases, and 7 bases had no gene match.

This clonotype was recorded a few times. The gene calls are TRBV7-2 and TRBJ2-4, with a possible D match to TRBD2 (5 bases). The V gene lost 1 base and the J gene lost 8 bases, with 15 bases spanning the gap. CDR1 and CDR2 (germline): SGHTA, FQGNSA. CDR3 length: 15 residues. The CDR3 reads CASSLVSGLGDIQYF. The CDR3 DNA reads TGTGCCAGCAGCTTAGTCTCCGGGCTCGGGGACATTCAGTACTTC.